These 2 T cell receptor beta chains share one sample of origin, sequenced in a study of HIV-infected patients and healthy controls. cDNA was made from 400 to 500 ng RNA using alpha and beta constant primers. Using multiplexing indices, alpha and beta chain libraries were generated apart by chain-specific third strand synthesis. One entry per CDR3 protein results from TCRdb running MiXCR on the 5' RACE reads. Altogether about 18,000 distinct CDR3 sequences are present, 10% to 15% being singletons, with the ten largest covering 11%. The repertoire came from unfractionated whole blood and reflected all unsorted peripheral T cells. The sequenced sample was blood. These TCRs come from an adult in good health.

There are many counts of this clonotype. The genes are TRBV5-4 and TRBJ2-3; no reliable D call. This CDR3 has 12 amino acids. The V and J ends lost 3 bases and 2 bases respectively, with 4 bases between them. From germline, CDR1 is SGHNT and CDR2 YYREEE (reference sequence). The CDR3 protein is CASSSSTDTQYF. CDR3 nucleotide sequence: TGTGCCAGCAGCTCGTCCACAGATACGCAGTATTTT.

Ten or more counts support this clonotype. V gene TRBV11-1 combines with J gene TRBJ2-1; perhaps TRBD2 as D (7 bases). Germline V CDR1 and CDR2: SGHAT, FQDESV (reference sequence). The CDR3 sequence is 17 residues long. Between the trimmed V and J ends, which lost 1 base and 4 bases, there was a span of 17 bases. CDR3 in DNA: TGTGCCAGCAGCTTAGACCCCAGGCGGGGGCTATACAATGAGCAGTTCTTC. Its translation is CASSLDPRRGLYNEQFF.